The rows below give T cell receptor beta chains drawn from one sample of a study of lymphopenia after photon versus proton radiotherapy. The table came from immunoSEQ multiplex PCR; TCRdb's copy has only in-frame clones and leaves some out. The data hold about 58,000 clones, with around 84% observed a single time. Sequencing used peripheral blood, obtained from a patient treated with proton-based radiotherapy. Receptors originate from a man between 60 and 70 years old with pancreatic cancer. Both conserved end residues are part of each CDR3. Each record gives: CDR3 DNA, CDR3 protein, V gene, J gene, clone size, D gene. The D gene is left open where the match is weak. For some rows the clone size is stated as once, few or many, or as a class when expanded; others skip it.

TGTGCCAGCAGTGCCACAGGGGGCAACTATGGCTACACCTTC,CASSATGGNYGYTF,TRBV28,TRBJ1-2,NA,TRBD1
TGTGCCAGCAGCAAAAAAAAGGCAGGGTATTGGGTAGGGACCCAGTACTTC,CASSKKKAGYWVGTQYF,TRBV21-1,TRBJ2-5,NA,NA
TGTGCCAGCAGCTTGCAGGGGCGAGATTACGAGCAGTACTTC,CASSLQGRDYEQYF,TRBV7-3,TRBJ2-7,once,NA
TGTGCCAGCAGCTTAGGTGGCATATCTAATGAAAAACTGTTTTTT,CASSLGGISNEKLFF,TRBV5-6,TRBJ1-4,NA,NA
TGTGCCAGCAGCTTGGCCGGGGTGCGAACAACTAATGAAAAACTGTTTTTT,CASSLAGVRTTNEKLFF,TRBV5-5,TRBJ1-4,NA,NA
TGTGCCAGCAGCTTAAATCAGGGTGGGAGGGGCGAGCAGTACTTC,CASSLNQGGRGEQYF,TRBV7-8,TRBJ2-7,NA,TRBD2
TGTGCCAGCATGGGGGGCGGGAGCTCCTACGAGCAGTACTTC,CASMGGGSSYEQYF,TRBV2,TRBJ2-7,NA,NA
TGTGCCAGCAGCCCTCGACCCTCGGAGCCCTACGAGCAGTACTTC,CASSPRPSEPYEQYF,TRBV7-2,TRBJ2-7,NA,NA
TGTGCCAGCAGCGTCCTGACTAGCTTTTCATTAGATACGCAGTATTTT,CASSVLTSFSLDTQYF,TRBV5-6,TRBJ2-3,NA,TRBD2
TGTGCCAGTAGGGCGGGACAGTTAAACACTGAAGCTTTCTTT,CASRAGQLNTEAFF,TRBV19,TRBJ1-1,NA,TRBD1
TGTGCCAGCAGGGACAGGGTGACTGAAGCTTTCTTT,CASRDRVTEAFF,TRBV7-3,TRBJ1-1,NA,TRBD1
TGTGCCAGCCCGACAGGGGCCCAGGGCACAGATACGCAGTATTTT,CASPTGAQGTDTQYF,TRBV2,TRBJ2-3,NA,TRBD1
TGTGCCAGCAGAAATGGGGCCCGCTCCTACAATGAGCAGTTCTTC,CASRNGARSYNEQFF,TRBV2,TRBJ2-1,NA,NA
TGTGCCAGCAGCTTAGGATACAGGGGAAGGTATGAGCAGTTCTTC,CASSLGYRGRYEQFF,TRBV7-9,TRBJ2-1,NA,TRBD1
TGTGCCAGCAGCTCCTCAAACCGGGACACTAACACAGATACGCAGTATTTT,CASSSSNRDTNTDTQYF,TRBV11-2,TRBJ2-3,NA,NA
TGTGCCAGCAGTGACTACACGCCGGGACAGGCATATGGCTACACCTTC,CASSDYTPGQAYGYTF,TRBV25-1,TRBJ1-2,NA,TRBD1
TGTGCCAGCAGCTTAGGTGGGGGTTCCTTCAGCTCCTACAATGAGCAGTTCTTC,CASSLGGGSFSSYNEQFF,TRBV7-9,TRBJ2-1,NA,NA
TGTGCCAGCAGTCCCTCAGGGGGCGCGGGGCAGCCCCAGCATTTT,CASSPSGGAGQPQHF,TRBV28,TRBJ1-5,NA,TRBD1
TGTGCCAGCAGCAGAGGACTCTTTAAAGAAAACTATGGCTACACCTTC,CASSRGLFKENYGYTF,TRBV2,TRBJ1-2,NA,NA
TGTGCTAGCAGCTACTGGGACAGGGCGGAGACCCAGTACTTC,CASSYWDRAETQYF,TRBV7-7,TRBJ2-5,few,TRBD1
TGTGCCAGCAGCGTGGGACTAGACTACGAGCAGTACTTC,CASSVGLDYEQYF,TRBV5-5,TRBJ2-7,few,TRBD2
TGTGCCAGCAGTTTACAGGGAGGGAGAACTGAAGCTTTCTTT,CASSLQGGRTEAFF,TRBV28,TRBJ1-1,NA,NA
TGTGCCAGCAGCCTCGGAAGCGGAGGCTACACCTTC,CASSLGSGGYTF,TRBV14,TRBJ1-2,few,NA
TGTGCTAGCAGCCCCTCCGCCGCCGACTACGAGCAGTACTTC,CASSPSAADYEQYF,TRBV7-7,TRBJ2-7,NA,NA
TGTGCCAGCAGCTTACCCGTACCGAACACCGGGGAGCTGTTTTTT,CASSLPVPNTGELFF,TRBV7-9,TRBJ2-2,NA,NA
TGTGCCGCATCCTCCAAGATTGGAAATCAGCCCCAGCATTTT,CAASSKIGNQPQHF,TRBV19,TRBJ1-5,NA,NA
TGCGCCAGCAGCTTGCGGGGAAGGGAGGAGACCCAGTACTTC,CASSLRGREETQYF,TRBV5-1,TRBJ2-5,NA,NA
TGTGCCAGCAGCTTGGAACCCCCAGGTCCGACCAGGGAGCAGTACTTC,CASSLEPPGPTREQYF,TRBV5-5,TRBJ2-7,NA,NA
TGTGCCAGCAGCTTAAGGCTGAACACTGAAGCTTTCTTT,CASSLRLNTEAFF,TRBV11-2,TRBJ1-1,NA,NA
TGTGCCAGCAGCTTTTGGAGTGCGGGGTATATAGATGAGCAGTTCTTC,CASSFWSAGYIDEQFF,TRBV7-6,TRBJ2-1,few,NA
TGTGCCAGCACTACACGGGGCGGAGACACTGAAGCTTTCTTT,CASTTRGGDTEAFF,TRBV4-2,TRBJ1-1,few,NA
TGTGCCAGCAGGCCGGGACTAGCGGGATCGAACTACGAGCAGTACTTC,CASRPGLAGSNYEQYF,TRBV2,TRBJ2-7,NA,TRBD2
TGTGCCAGCAGCTTGGTGGGACGGGGGACAGATACGCAGTATTTT,CASSLVGRGTDTQYF,TRBV5-4,TRBJ2-3,once,NA
TGTGCCACCAAACACCCTTTTGGGAATCAGCCCCAGCATTTT,CATKHPFGNQPQHF,TRBV19,TRBJ1-5,NA,NA
TGTGCCAGCAGTTTTGGGGTAGGAAACACCATATATTTT,CASSFGVGNTIYF,TRBV27,TRBJ1-3,once,NA
TGCGCCAGCAGCGGAGGGACAGGGGGGTACCAAGAGACCCAGTACTTC,CASSGGTGGYQETQYF,TRBV5-1,TRBJ2-5,NA,TRBD1
TGTGCCAGCAGCCCCGGGACAGGGGTCCTCAATGAGCAGTTCTTC,CASSPGTGVLNEQFF,TRBV7-3,TRBJ2-1,NA,TRBD1
TGTGCCTGTCCCACAGGAAGAACTTTCTATGGCTACACCTTC,CACPTGRTFYGYTF,TRBV30,TRBJ1-2,NA,NA
TGTGCCAGCAGTGTATCGACAGGAATGAACACTGAAGCTTTCTTT,CASSVSTGMNTEAFF,TRBV6-1,TRBJ1-1,NA,NA
TGTGCCAGTAGTACAGGGGTACGCAATCAGCCCCAGCATTTT,CASSTGVRNQPQHF,TRBV19,TRBJ1-5,NA,NA
TGTGCCAGCAGCTTAGACCGGGTAGCCGAGCAGTACTTC,CASSLDRVAEQYF,TRBV7-2,TRBJ2-7,NA,NA
TGTGCCAGCAGCTTAGGACAGGTTAGCTCTGGAAACACCATATATTTT,CASSLGQVSSGNTIYF,TRBV7-9,TRBJ1-3,NA,NA
TGTGCCAGCAGCAAAGGGGGGGACAGGTGGGGCTATGGCTACACCTTC,CASSKGGDRWGYGYTF,TRBV21-1,TRBJ1-2,NA,NA
TGTGCCAGCAGCCTCCCCGGGACAGGCTTTAATACGCAGTATTTT,CASSLPGTGFNTQYF,TRBV13,TRBJ2-3,NA,TRBD1
TGTGCCAGCAGTGCGAGGACCATGAACAATGAGCAGTTCTTC,CASSARTMNNEQFF,TRBV27,TRBJ2-1,NA,NA
TGTGCCAGTAGTATAGATGACAGTCGGCTCTATGGCTACACCTTC,CASSIDDSRLYGYTF,TRBV19,TRBJ1-2,NA,NA
TGTGCCAGCAGTCCCCCGAGGGGGACGGGACACGAGCAGTACTTC,CASSPPRGTGHEQYF,TRBV28,TRBJ2-7,NA,NA
TGTGCCAGCAGATTTCCTGACGGGACCCGGGCAGGGGGCCAGGGGGAGACCCAGTACTTC,CASRFPDGTRAGGQGETQYF,TRBV27,TRBJ2-5,NA,TRBD1
TGTGCCAGCAGCTTATCTGCCTCTGGGGCAGGGGAAGCTTTCTTT,CASSLSASGAGEAFF,TRBV7-2,TRBJ1-1,NA,NA
TGTGCCAGCGTCCGGTTCGGACTAGCGGGGGATACGCAGTATTTT,CASVRFGLAGDTQYF,TRBV2,TRBJ2-3,NA,TRBD2
TGTGCCAGCGCTTCGGGGAGACTCTATGGCTACACCTTC,CASASGRLYGYTF,TRBV6-5,TRBJ1-2,NA,NA
TGTGCCAGCAGCAAGGACAGGACCGGGGAGCTGTTTTTT,CASSKDRTGELFF,TRBV7-3,TRBJ2-2,NA,TRBD1
TGTGCCTGGAGCTCAGGGGGGAATCAGCCCCAGCATTTT,CAWSSGGNQPQHF,TRBV30,TRBJ1-5,few,TRBD1
TGTGCCAGTAGTAAGGGAGGGAATGGCTACACCTTC,CASSKGGNGYTF,TRBV19,TRBJ1-2,NA,NA
TGTGCCAGCAGTTTGCTAGCGGTATACACCGGGGAGCTGTTTTTT,CASSLLAVYTGELFF,TRBV6-6,TRBJ2-2,NA,TRBD2
TGCGCCAGCAGCAAAGCGGGGCCCCAAGAGACCCAGTACTTC,CASSKAGPQETQYF,TRBV5-1,TRBJ2-5,NA,TRBD2
TGTGCCAGCAGTTCCCGAGCCAACACTGAAGCTTTCTTT,CASSSRANTEAFF,TRBV6-5,TRBJ1-1,few,NA
TGTGCCAGCAGGGGGTTGAGGACTGAAGCTTTCTTT,CASRGLRTEAFF,TRBV28,TRBJ1-1,NA,NA
TGTGCCAGCAGCGTAGGGGTTAGCGCGAACACCGGGGAGCTGTTTTTT,CASSVGVSANTGELFF,TRBV9,TRBJ2-2,once,NA
TGTGCCAGCAAGCTGAACACTGAAGCTTTCTTT,CASKLNTEAFF,TRBV6-6,TRBJ1-1,NA,NA